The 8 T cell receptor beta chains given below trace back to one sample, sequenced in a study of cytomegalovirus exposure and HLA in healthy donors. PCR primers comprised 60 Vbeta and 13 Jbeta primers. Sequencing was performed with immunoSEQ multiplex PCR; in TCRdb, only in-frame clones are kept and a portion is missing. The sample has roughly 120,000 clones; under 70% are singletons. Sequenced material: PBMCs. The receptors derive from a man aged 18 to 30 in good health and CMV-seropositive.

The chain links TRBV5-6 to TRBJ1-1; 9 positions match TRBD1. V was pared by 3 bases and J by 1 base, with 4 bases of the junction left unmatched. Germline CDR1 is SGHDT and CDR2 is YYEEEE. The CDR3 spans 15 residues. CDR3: CASSSWDRENTEAFF. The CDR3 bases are TGTGCCAGCAGCTCCTGGGACAGGGAGAACACTGAAGCTTTCTTT.

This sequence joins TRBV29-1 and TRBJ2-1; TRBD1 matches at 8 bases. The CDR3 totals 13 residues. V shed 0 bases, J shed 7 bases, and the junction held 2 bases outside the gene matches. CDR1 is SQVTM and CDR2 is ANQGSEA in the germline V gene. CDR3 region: CSVEDRGRNEQFF. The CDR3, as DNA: TGCAGCGTTGAAGACAGGGGGCGAAATGAGCAGTTCTTC.

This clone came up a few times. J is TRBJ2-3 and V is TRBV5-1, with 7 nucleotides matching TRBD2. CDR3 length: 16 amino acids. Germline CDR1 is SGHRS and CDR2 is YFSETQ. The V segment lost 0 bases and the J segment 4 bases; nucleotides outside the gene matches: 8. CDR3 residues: CASSLGLALDADTQYF. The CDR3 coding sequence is TGCGCCAGCAGCTTGGGACTAGCACTGGACGCAGATACGCAGTATTTT.

CDR3 DNA: TGTGCCAGCAGGGCCGCCGAGGTCGGGCAGTACTTC. Its protein is CASRAAEVGQYF. V gene TRBV2 combines with J gene TRBJ2-7; the D is unclear. Between the trimmed V and J ends, which lost 6 bases and 9 bases, there was a span of 15 bases. The CDR3 contains 12 residues. Germline V gives CDR1 SNHLY, CDR2 FYNNEI.

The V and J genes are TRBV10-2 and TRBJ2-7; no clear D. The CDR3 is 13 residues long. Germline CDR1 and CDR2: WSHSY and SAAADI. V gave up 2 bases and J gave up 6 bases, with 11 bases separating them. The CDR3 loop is CASSETAGSEQYV. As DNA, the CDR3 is TGCGCCAGCAGTGAGACGGCAGGATCCGAGCAGTACGTC.

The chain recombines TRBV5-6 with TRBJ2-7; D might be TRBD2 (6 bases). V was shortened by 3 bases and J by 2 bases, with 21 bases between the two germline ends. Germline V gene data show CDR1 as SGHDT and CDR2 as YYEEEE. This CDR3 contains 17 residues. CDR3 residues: CASSSRRAPDRPYEQYV. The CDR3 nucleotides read TGTGCCAGCAGCTCCAGGAGGGCACCGGACCGCCCCTACGAGCAGTACGTC.

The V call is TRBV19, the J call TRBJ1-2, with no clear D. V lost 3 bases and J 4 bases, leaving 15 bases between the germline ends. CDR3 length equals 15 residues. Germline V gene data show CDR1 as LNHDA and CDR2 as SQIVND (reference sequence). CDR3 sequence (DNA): TGTGCCAGTAGTATCACCTTTCGCGATCCCTATGGCTACACCTTC. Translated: CASSITFRDPYGYTF.

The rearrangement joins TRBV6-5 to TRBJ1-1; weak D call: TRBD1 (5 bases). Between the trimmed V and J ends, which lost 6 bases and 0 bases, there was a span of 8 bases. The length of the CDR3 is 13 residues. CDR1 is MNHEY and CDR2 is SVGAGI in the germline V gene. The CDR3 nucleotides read TGTGCCAGCAGCAAACAGGTGAACACTGAAGCTTTCTTT. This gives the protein CASSKQVNTEAFF.